This TCR beta chain was identified in a study of early T cells in non-severe SARS-CoV-2 infection. Points from the study as a whole: Lookups in VDJdb leaned toward anti-spike CD8 responses and missed private and CD4 specificities.

Concerning this clonotype itself: Antigen: not known.

TCRdb used MiXCR to reprocess the 5' RACE reads, holding one entry per CDR3 protein. The sample lists about 69,000 distinct CDR3 sequences, over 9.5% seen once, with roughly 6% in the top ten. The CDR3 spans 14 residues. Per germline, CDR1 SNHLY and CDR2 FYNNEI. The V gene lost 4 bases and the J gene lost 0 bases, with 9 bases spanning the gap. This receptor was identified in an adult who was a healthcare worker with PCR-confirmed SARS-CoV-2 infection or an uninfected control (not recorded which). The chain couples TRBV2 to TRBJ1-1; D perhaps matches TRBD1 (5 bases). The specimen sequenced was whole blood. CDR3 loop: CASSGGLLNTEAFF. The CDR3 bases are TGTGCCAGCAGTGGGGGACTATTGAACACTGAAGCTTTCTTT.